These 29 T cell receptor beta chains share one sample of origin, sequenced in a study of T cells after yellow fever vaccination. Using its own MiXCR run on the 5' RACE reads, TCRdb lists one record per CDR3 protein. The table includes around 260,000 distinct CDR3 sequences, around 4.9% detected once. Sequenced here: CD4+ T cells sorted from PBMCs, sampled on the day of the yellow fever booster vaccination. The receptors were gathered from a man younger than 35 who received the YFV17D yellow fever vaccine.

This clonotype has more than one count but fewer than ten. This rearrangement joins TRBV20-1 to TRBJ2-5, with D possibly being TRBD1 or TRBD2 (5 bases each). Germline V CDR1 and CDR2: DFQATT, SNEGSKA (reference sequence). Trimming took 0 bases from V and 4 from J, leaving 15 bases between them. CDR3 length: 15 residues. This chain's CDR3 is CSAREGVWDGETQYF. In nucleotides, the CDR3 is TGCAGTGCTAGAGAGGGGGTCTGGGATGGAGAGACCCAGTACTTC.

The genes are TRBV6-2 or TRBV6-3 and TRBJ1-1; D gene uncertain. The germline V gene has CDR1 MNHEY and CDR2 SVGEGT. CDR3 length equals 12 residues. The V and J ends lost 2 bases and 7 bases respectively, with 8 bases between them. CDR3 in amino acids: CASSYPRDEAFF. For the CDR3, the DNA is TGTGCCAGCAGTTACCCAAGAGATGAAGCTTTCTTT.

This clonotype was detected ten times or more. This chain links TRBV20-1 with TRBJ2-7; tentative D call: TRBD1 (6 bases). V was shortened by 3 bases and J by 1 base, with 19 bases between the two germline ends. The germline CDR1 and CDR2 sequences are DFQATT and SNEGSKA (reference sequence). The CDR3 sequence is 16 residues long. The CDR3 spells CSARYNLGGASYEQYF. The CDR3 DNA is TGCAGTGCTAGGTATAACTTAGGGGGAGCGTCCTACGAGCAGTACTTC.

This clonotype has more than one count but fewer than ten. Germline and junction disagree at one end, which may indicate a read error. The chain combines TRBV20-1 with TRBJ1-1; the D is unclear. The CDR3 consists of 13 residues. Germline CDR1 is DFQATT and CDR2 is SNEGSKA (reference sequence). The chain's CDR3 is CSASPQLNNEAFF. As DNA, the CDR3 is TGCAGTGCTAGCCCACAATTAAACAATGAAGCTTTCTTT.

This clonotype came up a few times. The rearrangement links TRBV12-3 or TRBV12-4 to TRBJ1-5; 9 bases agree with TRBD1. This CDR3 is 15 amino acids long. Trimming cost V 4 bases and J 2 bases; bases outside gene matches: 3. This chain's CDR3 is CASSSWTGGNQPQHF. The CDR3 nucleotides are TGTGCCAGCAGTTCCTGGACAGGGGGCAATCAGCCCCAGCATTTT.

A few counts support this clonotype. CDR3 protein: CSVALGEWDYGYTF. The CDR3 nucleotides are TGCAGCGTTGCCCTCGGGGAATGGGACTATGGCTACACCTTC. The V gene is TRBV29-1, the J gene TRBJ1-2; D uncertain. Germline V gene lookup returns CDR1 SQVTM and CDR2 ANQGSEA. V was clipped by 4 bases and J by 3 bases, with 15 bases between them. The CDR3 has 14 residues.

The table lists this clonotype with a few counts. V gene TRBV12-3 or TRBV12-4 combines with J gene TRBJ2-7, with no clear D. This CDR3 spans 14 amino acids. The germline V and J ends were trimmed by 3 bases and 3 bases, with 12 bases remaining between them. DNA for the CDR3: TGTGCCAGCAGTTTTGTGGGCAGCTTCTACGAGCAGTACTTC. Its protein is CASSFVGSFYEQYF.

In this sample, this clonotype turned up a few times. CDR3 bases: TGTGCCAGCAGTTACCCCGGGGACAGCTACGAGCAGTACGTC. This translates into CASSYPGDSYEQYV. The rearrangement links TRBV6-2 or TRBV6-3 to TRBJ2-7, with TRBD1 identical over 7 bases. Trimming at V came to 2 bases and at J to 3 bases, leaving 4 bases not matched to a gene. The CDR3 is 14 residues long. The germline V gene encodes CDR1 MNHEY and CDR2 SVGEGT.

This clonotype was counted a few times. The chain joins TRBV7-2 to TRBJ1-3; no reliable D call. This CDR3 spans 16 amino acids. Germline values: CDR1 SGHTA, CDR2 FQGNSA. V lost 2 bases to trimming and J lost 0 bases, with 11 bases between them. DNA for the CDR3: TGTGCCAGCAGCTTAATGCACAGCACCTCTGGAAACACCATATATTTT. As protein: CASSLMHSTSGNTIYF.

This clonotype was recorded many times. The DNA of the CDR3 is TGCGCCAGCAGCCAGCTAGCGGGGGGCCCCGTAGGTGAGCAGTTCTTC. This codes for CASSQLAGGPVGEQFF. V is TRBV4-3 and J is TRBJ2-1; 11 bases fit TRBD2. The CDR3 extends over 16 amino acids. V lost 3 bases, J lost 9 bases, and 10 bases stayed unmatched. Germline assignment: CDR1 LGHNA and CDR2 YSLEER.

This clonotype turned up a few times. The rearrangement joins TRBV7-9 to TRBJ1-4; a weak D match, TRBD1 (6 bases). The CDR3 totals 13 residues. V dropped 5 bases and J dropped 6 bases, with 10 bases sitting between them. Germline CDR1 reads SEHNR; CDR2 reads FQNEAQ (reference sequence). The CDR3 region is CASSDRLDEKLFF. Here the CDR3 DNA reads TGTGCCAGCAGCGACAGGTTGGATGAAAAACTGTTTTTT.

The sample holds many counts of this clonotype. A much larger clone lies one base from this, so it may be a read error. This sequence joins TRBV24-1 and TRBJ2-2; D is unresolved. Trimming took 3 bases from V and 4 from J, leaving 11 bases between them. The length of the CDR3 is 15 residues. Germline CDR1 reads KGHDR; CDR2 reads SFDVKD. CDR3 region: CATSDTRAGTGELFF. The CDR3 DNA follows: TGTGCCACCAGTGATACCCGGGCCGGCACCGGGGAGCTGTTTTTT.

The V gene is TRBV4-1, the J gene TRBJ1-2; D uncertain. Germline lookup yields CDR1 MGHRA and CDR2 YSYEKL. Trimming left V 4 bases short and J 4 bases short, with 16 bases between. The length of the CDR3 is 15 residues. CDR3 loop: CASSLGPVLSYGYTF. The CDR3, as DNA: TGCGCCAGCAGCCTCGGACCCGTCCTGAGCTATGGCTACACCTTC.

The chain is built from TRBV20-1 and TRBJ1-1; D is ambiguous. Germline assignment: CDR1 DFQATT and CDR2 SNEGSKA (reference sequence). V was cut by 0 bases and J by 1 base, with 12 bases left in between. The CDR3 has 15 amino acids. DNA of the CDR3: TGCAGTGCTAGAGATCCCTCCCGCGCGAACACTGAAGCTTTCTTT. It specifies CSARDPSRANTEAFF.

Many counts were recorded for this clonotype. The chain joins TRBV5-5 to TRBJ2-1, with D unresolved. The germline CDR1 and CDR2 sequences are SGHKS and YYEKEE (reference sequence). Trimming took 0 bases from V and 5 from J, leaving 6 bases between them. The CDR3 totals 13 residues. The CDR3 is CASSLGPNNEQFF. In DNA, the CDR3 is TGTGCCAGCAGCTTGGGTCCGAACAATGAGCAGTTCTTC.

This clonotype has a single count. The V and J genes are TRBV6-6 and TRBJ2-3, with no clear D. This CDR3 comprises 11 residues. Per germline, CDR1 MNHNY and CDR2 SVGAGI (reference sequence). The V and J ends lost 4 bases and 7 bases respectively, with 6 bases between them. The DNA of the CDR3 is TGTGCCAGCAGTTCCCAGAATACGCAGTATTTT. Translated: CASSSQNTQYF.

This clonotype was counted a few times. DNA for the CDR3: TGTGCCAGCAGTTATTTTGAGGAGACCCAGTACTTC. This translates into CASSYFEETQYF. J is TRBJ2-5 and V is TRBV6-2 or TRBV6-3; no firm D call. Trimming removed 3 bases from V and 5 bases from J, with 7 bases in between. Germline V CDR1 and CDR2: MNHEY, SVGEGT. The CDR3 totals 12 residues.

This clonotype was found a few times. V is TRBV9 and J is TRBJ2-3; D might be TRBD1 or TRBD2, each matching 5 bases. V lost 3 bases and J 0 bases, leaving 11 bases between the germline ends. Germline values: CDR1 SGDLS, CDR2 YYNGEE. The CDR3 is 15 residues long. The CDR3 DNA reads TGTGCCAGCAGCGGATGGGGGAAGAGCACAGATACGCAGTATTTT. This translates into CASSGWGKSTDTQYF.

Details on this clonotype: The junction does not match germline at one end; this may be a read error. This chain connects TRBV7-2 to TRBJ2-3, with a possible D match to TRBD2 (7 bases). Germline CDR1 SGHTA, CDR2 FQGNSA. CDR3 size: 15 residues. CDR3 DNA sequence: TGTGCCAGCACCTTATGGGGGGGCCCCGCAGATACGCAGTATTTT. This sequence encodes CASTLWGGPADTQYF.

This clonotype showed up many times. The chain recombines TRBV3-1 with TRBJ1-2; possible D gene TRBD1, 5 bases. Germline V gene data show CDR1 as LGHDT and CDR2 as YNNKEL (reference sequence). The CDR3 has 13 amino acids. Trimming took 0 bases from V and 7 from J, leaving 9 bases between them. The CDR3 sequence is CASSQDQGSGYTF. CDR3 nucleotides: TGTGCCAGCAGCCAAGATCAGGGAAGTGGCTACACCTTC.

This clonotype was seen a few times. This chain connects TRBV7-2 to TRBJ1-2, with a weak D call TRBD1 (5 bases). There are 14 residues in the CDR3. V lost 6 bases to trimming and J lost 4 bases, with 15 bases between them. Germline CDR1 reads SGHTA; CDR2 reads FQGNSA. CDR3 sequence reads: CASSLQGSPYGYTF. The CDR3 nucleotides read TGTGCCAGCAGTCTCCAGGGTAGTCCCTATGGCTACACCTTC.

This chain uses TRBV4-3 with TRBJ2-4, with 9 bases lining up with TRBD1. This CDR3 has 18 amino acids. The germline gives CDR1 LGHNA, CDR2 YSLEER. J gave up 0 bases and V 2 bases, and 8 bases lay outside the gene matches. The CDR3 nucleotides are TGCGCCAGCAGCCAAATTCTTCGGACAGGGGTAGCCAAAAACATTCAGTACTTC. Its protein product is CASSQILRTGVAKNIQYF.

In its sample, this clonotype was seen a few times. The chain employs TRBV20-1 and TRBJ2-1; 8 nucleotides align to TRBD1. The CDR3 extends over 13 amino acids. The V segment lost 3 bases and the J segment 13 bases; nucleotides outside the gene matches: 11. The germline gives CDR1 DFQATT, CDR2 SNEGSKA (reference sequence). In DNA, the CDR3 is TGCAGTGCTAGGGCAGACAGGGGAAATAACCAGTTCTTC. Translated: CSARADRGNNQFF.

As to this clonotype: One end of the junction varies from germline; a read error may be responsible. The chain recombines TRBV5-5 with TRBJ2-5; D gene uncertain. From germline, CDR1 is SGHKS and CDR2 YYEKEE (reference sequence). This CDR3 has 14 amino acids. CDR3 in amino acids: CASSAGRNGESQYF. The CDR3 bases are TGTGCCAGCAGCGCTGGACGAAACGGAGAGAGCCAGTACTTC.

About this clonotype itself: This may arise from a read error, as a much more abundant clone is one base away. The V call is TRBV5-4, the J call TRBJ2-5; 9 nucleotides agree with TRBD1. V was pared by 4 bases and J by 5 bases, with 6 bases of the junction left unmatched. The CDR3 covers 14 residues. Germline V gene lookup returns CDR1 SGHNT and CDR2 YYREEE (reference sequence). In nucleotides, the CDR3 is TGTGCCAGCAGCGTACAGGGGGCGCTGGAGACCCAGTACTTC. Encoded protein: CASSVQGALETQYF. The whole variable domain, filled in from reference TRBV5-4 and TRBJ2-5, reads ETGVTQSPTHLIKTRGQQVTLRCSSQSGHNTVSWYQQALGQGPQFIFQYYREEENGRGNFPPRFSGLQFPNYSSELNVNALELDDSALYLCASSVQGALETQYFGPGTRLLVL.

This clonotype has a handful of counts. This CDR3 reads CASSLDFNRRELFF. Here the CDR3 DNA reads TGTGCCAGCAGTTTGGACTTCAACCGAAGGGAACTGTTTTTT. The chain employs TRBV28 and TRBJ1-4; no clear D. CDR3 length equals 14 residues. V lost 3 bases and J lost 12, with 17 bases in between. Germline V CDR1 and CDR2: MDHEN, SYDVKM.

This clonotype was recorded at least ten times. The chain uses TRBV7-2 and TRBJ2-5, with 9 bases lining up with TRBD2. V was clipped by 5 bases and J by 6 bases; unmatched bases: 7. The CDR3 is made up of 14 amino acids. In germline, CDR1 is SGHTA, CDR2 FQGNSA. CDR3 nucleotide sequence: TGTGCCAGCAGCCCCAGACTAGCGGTGAAGACCCAGTACTTC. Translation gives CASSPRLAVKTQYF.

This clonotype occurred a few times. The rearrangement links TRBV6-6 to TRBJ2-5, with TRBD2 as a possible D gene (6 bases). CDR1 and CDR2 from the germline V gene are MNHNY and SVGAGI (reference sequence). V was cut by 5 bases and J by 2 bases, with 21 bases left in between. This CDR3 is built from 17 residues. CDR3: CASSNGGKRRTQETQYF. The CDR3 DNA follows: TGTGCCAGCAGTAACGGGGGAAAGCGGAGGACTCAAGAGACCCAGTACTTC.

J is TRBJ1-1 and V is TRBV29-1; D might be TRBD1 (5 bases). Germline CDR1 SQVTM, CDR2 ANQGSEA. V was shortened by 4 bases and J by 4 bases, with 19 bases between the two germline ends. The CDR3 contains 15 residues. CDR3 protein: CSVASGRVVSTEAFF. The CDR3, as DNA: TGCAGCGTTGCGTCGGGACGGGTGGTATCCACTGAAGCTTTCTTT.